This T cell receptor (beta chain) derives from a study of cytomegalovirus exposure and HLA in healthy donors. In the case of this clone: Its antigen is not known.

Study conclusions and caveats: There were several of the most significant clusters that appeared linked to common viral pathogens in a later analysis. Later, an analysis showed that TCR beta chains associated with HLA were more clonally expanded than others that were equally common.

60 Vbeta and 13 Jbeta primers were used in PCR. Measured with immunoSEQ multiplex PCR; TCRdb has only the in-frame clones, and not every one. The repertoire holds about 160,000 clones, with roughly 80% as singletons. The CDR3 is made up of 16 amino acids. Germline V gene data show CDR1 as ENHRY and CDR2 as SYGVKD. V was cut by 3 bases and J by 0 bases, with 15 bases left in between. These donors, healthy bone marrow donors, were studied. This receptor was taken from a woman aged 25 to 39 in good health and CMV-seronegative. J is TRBJ2-7 and V is TRBV10-3, with D tentatively TRBD1 (6 bases). The sample taken for sequencing was PBMCs. CDR3 amino acids: CAISDIRGLSSYEQYF. CDR3 nucleotide sequence: TGTGCCATCAGTGATATCAGGGGCCTCAGCTCCTACGAGCAGTACTTC.